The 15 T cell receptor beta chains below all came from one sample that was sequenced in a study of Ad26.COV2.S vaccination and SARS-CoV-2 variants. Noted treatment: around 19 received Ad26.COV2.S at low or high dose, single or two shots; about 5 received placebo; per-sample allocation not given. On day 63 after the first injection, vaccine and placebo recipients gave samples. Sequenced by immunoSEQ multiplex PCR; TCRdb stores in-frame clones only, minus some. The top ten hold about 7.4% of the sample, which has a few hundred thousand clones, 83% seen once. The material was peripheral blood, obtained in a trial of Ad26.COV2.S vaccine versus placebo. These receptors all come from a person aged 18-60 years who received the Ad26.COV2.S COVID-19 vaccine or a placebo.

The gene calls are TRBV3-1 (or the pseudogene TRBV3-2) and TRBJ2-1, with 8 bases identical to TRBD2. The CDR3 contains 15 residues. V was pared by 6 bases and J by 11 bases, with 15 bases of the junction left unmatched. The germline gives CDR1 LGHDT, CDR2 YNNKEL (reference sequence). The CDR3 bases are TGTGCCAGCAGTCCGCCAGGACTAGCAAAGGATCAGCAGTTCTTC. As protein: CASSPPGLAKDQQFF.

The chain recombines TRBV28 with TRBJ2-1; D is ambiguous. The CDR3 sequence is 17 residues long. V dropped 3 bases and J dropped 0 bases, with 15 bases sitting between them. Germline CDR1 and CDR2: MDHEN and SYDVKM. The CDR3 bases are TGTGCCAGCAGTTTGCCTAACCTGGACGGCTCCTACAATGAGCAGTTCTTC. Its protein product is CASSLPNLDGSYNEQFF. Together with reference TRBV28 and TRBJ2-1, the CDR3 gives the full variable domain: DVKVTQSSRYLVKRTGEKVFLECVQDMDHENMFWYRQDPGLGLRLIYFSYDVKMKEKGDIPEGYSVSREKKERFSLILESASTNQTSMYLCASSLPNLDGSYNEQFFGPGTRLTVL.

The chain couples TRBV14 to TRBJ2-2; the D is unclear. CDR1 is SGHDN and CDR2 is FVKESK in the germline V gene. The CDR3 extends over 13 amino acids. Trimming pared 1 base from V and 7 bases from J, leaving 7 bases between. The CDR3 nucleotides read TGTGCCAGCAGCCAAGCGATTGGCGGGGAGCTGTTTTTT. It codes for CASSQAIGGELFF. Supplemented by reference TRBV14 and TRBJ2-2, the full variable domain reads EAGVTQFPSHSVIEKGQTVTLRCDPISGHDNLYWYRRVMGKEIKFLLHFVKESKQDESGMPNNRFLAERTGGTYSTLKVQPAELEDSGVYFCASSQAIGGELFFGEGSRLTVL.

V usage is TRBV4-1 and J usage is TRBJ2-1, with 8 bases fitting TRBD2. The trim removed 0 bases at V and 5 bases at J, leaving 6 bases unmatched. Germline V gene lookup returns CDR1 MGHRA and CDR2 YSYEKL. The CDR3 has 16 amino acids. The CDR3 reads CASSQDSGSRNNEQFF. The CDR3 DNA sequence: TGCGCCAGCAGCCAAGACAGCGGGAGCAGGAACAATGAGCAGTTCTTC.

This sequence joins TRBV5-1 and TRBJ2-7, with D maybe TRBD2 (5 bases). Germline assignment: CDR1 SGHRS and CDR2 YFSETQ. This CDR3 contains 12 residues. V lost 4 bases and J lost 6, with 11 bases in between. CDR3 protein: CASSQDGSEQYF. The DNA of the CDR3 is TGCGCCAGCAGCCAGGATGGGAGCGAGCAGTACTTC. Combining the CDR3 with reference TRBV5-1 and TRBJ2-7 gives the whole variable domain KAGVTQTPRYLIKTRGQQVTLSCSPISGHRSVSWYQQTPGQGLQFLFEYFSETQRNKGNFPGRFSGRQFSNSRSEMNVSTLELGDSALYLCASSQDGSEQYFGPGTRLTVT.

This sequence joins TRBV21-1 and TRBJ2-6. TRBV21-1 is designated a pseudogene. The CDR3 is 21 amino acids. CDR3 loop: CASPKVKRGAVVYSGANVLTF. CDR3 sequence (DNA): TGTGCCAGCCCTAAGGTTAAGAGGGGGGCTGTTGTTTACTCTGGGGCCAACGTCCTGACTTTC.

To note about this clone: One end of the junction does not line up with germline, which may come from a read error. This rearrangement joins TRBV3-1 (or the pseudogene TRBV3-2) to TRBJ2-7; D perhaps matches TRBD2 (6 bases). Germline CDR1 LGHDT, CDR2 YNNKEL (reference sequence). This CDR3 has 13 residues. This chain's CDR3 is CASSPTPLGGIDF. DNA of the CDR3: TGTGCCAGCAGCCCGACACCCCTCGGGGGTATAGACTTC.

DNA of the CDR3: TGTGCCGCTGAGGTAAACTATGGCTACACCTTC. It encodes CAAEVNYGYTF. This chain uses TRBV19 with TRBJ1-2, with unresolved D. CDR1 and CDR2 (germline): LNHDA, SQIVND (reference sequence). CDR3 size: 11 residues. V shed 11 bases and J shed 2 bases, with 9 bases lying between them.

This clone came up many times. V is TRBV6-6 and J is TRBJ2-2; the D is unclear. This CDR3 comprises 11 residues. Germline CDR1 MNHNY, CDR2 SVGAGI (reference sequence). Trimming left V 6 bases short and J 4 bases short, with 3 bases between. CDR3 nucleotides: TGTGCCAGCAGATTCACCGGGGAGCTGTTTTTT. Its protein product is CASRFTGELFF.

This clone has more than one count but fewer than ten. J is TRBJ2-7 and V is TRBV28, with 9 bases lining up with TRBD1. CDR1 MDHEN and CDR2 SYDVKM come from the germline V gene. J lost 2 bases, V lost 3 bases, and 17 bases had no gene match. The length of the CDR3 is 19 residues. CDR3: CASSFLSGTGLRKPYEQYF. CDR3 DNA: TGTGCCAGCAGTTTCTTATCCGGGACAGGGCTCAGAAAGCCCTACGAGCAGTACTTC. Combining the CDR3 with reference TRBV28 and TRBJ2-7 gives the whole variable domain DVKVTQSSRYLVKRTGEKVFLECVQDMDHENMFWYRQDPGLGLRLIYFSYDVKMKEKGDIPEGYSVSREKKERFSLILESASTNQTSMYLCASSFLSGTGLRKPYEQYFGPGTRLTVT.

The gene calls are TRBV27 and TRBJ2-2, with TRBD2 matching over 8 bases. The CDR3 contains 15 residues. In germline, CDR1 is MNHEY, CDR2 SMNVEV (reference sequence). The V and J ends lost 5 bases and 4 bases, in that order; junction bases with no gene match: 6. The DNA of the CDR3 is TGTGCCAGCAGTCCATGGACTAGCCCCACCGGGGAGCTGTTTTTT. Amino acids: CASSPWTSPTGELFF.

The CDR3 coding sequence is TGTGCCAGCAGTTGGTCCAGGGAGAACACTGAAGCTTTCTTT. This encodes CASSWSRENTEAFF. V gene TRBV27 combines with J gene TRBJ1-1; weak D call: TRBD1 (5 bases). Germline values: CDR1 MNHEY, CDR2 SMNVEV (reference sequence). There are 14 residues in the CDR3. Trimming removed 4 bases at V and 1 base at J, with 10 bases between.

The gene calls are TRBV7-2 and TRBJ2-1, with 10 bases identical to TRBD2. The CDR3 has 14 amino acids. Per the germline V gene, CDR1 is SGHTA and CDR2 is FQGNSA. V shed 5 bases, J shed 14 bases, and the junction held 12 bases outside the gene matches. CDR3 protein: CASSPILAGSEKFF. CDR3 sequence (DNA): TGTGCCAGCAGCCCGATACTAGCGGGGTCGGAGAAGTTCTTC.

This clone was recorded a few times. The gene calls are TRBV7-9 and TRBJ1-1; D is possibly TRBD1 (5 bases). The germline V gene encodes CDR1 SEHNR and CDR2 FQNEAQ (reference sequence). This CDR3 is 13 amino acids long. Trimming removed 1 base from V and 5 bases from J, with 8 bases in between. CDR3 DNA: TGTGCCAGCAGCTTAGGGGCAGGGACTGAAGCTTTCTTT. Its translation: CASSLGAGTEAFF. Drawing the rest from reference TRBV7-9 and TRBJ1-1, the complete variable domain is DTGVSQNPRHKITKRGQNVTFRCDPISEHNRLYWYRQTLGQGPEFLTYFQNEAQLEKSRLLSDRFSAERPKGSFSTLEIQRTEQGDSAMYLCASSLGAGTEAFFGQGTRLTVV.

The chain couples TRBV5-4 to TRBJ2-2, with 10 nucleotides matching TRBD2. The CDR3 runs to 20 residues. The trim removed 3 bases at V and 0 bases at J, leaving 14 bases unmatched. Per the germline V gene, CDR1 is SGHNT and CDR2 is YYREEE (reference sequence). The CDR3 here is CASSSPLEDSGGPNTGELFF. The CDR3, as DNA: TGTGCCAGCAGCTCCCCGTTGGAGGATAGCGGGGGGCCGAACACCGGGGAGCTGTTTTTT. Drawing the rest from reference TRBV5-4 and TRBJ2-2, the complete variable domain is ETGVTQSPTHLIKTRGQQVTLRCSSQSGHNTVSWYQQALGQGPQFIFQYYREEENGRGNFPPRFSGLQFPNYSSELNVNALELDDSALYLCASSSPLEDSGGPNTGELFFGEGSRLTVL.